The rows below give T cell receptor beta chains drawn from one sample of a study of T cell responses to AZD1222 COVID-19 vaccine. Method: immunoSEQ multiplex PCR; TCRdb's copy keeps in-frame clones and lacks some. The sample holds about 150,000 clones, about nine tenths seen once. The sample consisted of peripheral blood, taken on day 0 of AZD1222 vaccination. All receptors come from an adult in good health. CDR3s include the opening cysteine and the closing phenylalanine or tryptophan. D genes are given only for firm matches. For some rows the clone size is stated as once, few or many, or as a class when expanded; others skip it.

clone_size | j_call | cdr3_length | d_call | v_call | cdr3_nt | cdr3_aa
NA | TRBJ2-5 | 13 | NA | TRBV6-5 | TGTGCCAGCAGAGTACAGGGCCAAGAGACCCAGTACTTC | CASRVQGQETQYF
NA | TRBJ1-6 | 16 | TRBD1 | TRBV5-1 | TGCGCCAGCAGCTTGACAGGGGACTCCTATAATTCACCCCTCCACTTT | CASSLTGDSYNSPLHF
NA | TRBJ1-6 | 15 | TRBD1 | TRBV6-5 | TGTGCCAGCAGGCAAGGGACAGAGTATAATTCACCCCTCCACTTT | CASRQGTEYNSPLHF
once | TRBJ2-2 | 16 | NA | TRBV25-1 | TGTGCCAGCAGTGCGCTAGGAGGACGTGGGACCGGGGAGCTGTTTTTT | CASSALGGRGTGELFF
NA | TRBJ2-1 | 16 | TRBD2 | TRBV5-6 | TGTGCCAGCACCACCGGGTCCGGGACTAGCGTCGATGAGCAGTTCTTC | CASTTGSGTSVDEQFF
NA | TRBJ1-6 | 15 | TRBD1 | TRBV5-1 | TGCGCCAGCAGCTTGGGTCAGGGGGCGGTTTCACCCCTCCACTTT | CASSLGQGAVSPLHF
NA | TRBJ1-5 | 15 | TRBD1 | TRBV18 | TGTGCCAGCTCCCCTTCGACAGGGACCTATCAGCCCCAGCATTTT | CASSPSTGTYQPQHF
NA | TRBJ2-3 | 13 | TRBD1 | TRBV19 | TGTGCCAGTAGTAAGACAGGGGAAGATACGCAGTATTTT | CASSKTGEDTQYF
NA | TRBJ2-7 | 15 | TRBD1 | TRBV4-2 | TGTGCCAGCAGCCAAGGGACAGGGGGCACCTACGAGCAGTACTTC | CASSQGTGGTYEQYF
NA | TRBJ2-3 | 13 | NA | TRBV29-1 | TGCAGCGTTGACGGCTGGGAGGCAGATACGCAGTATTTT | CSVDGWEADTQYF
NA | TRBJ2-3 | 14 | NA | TRBV7-2 | TGTGCCAGCAGCGACCCGGGGGCAGGGGATACGCAGTATTTT | CASSDPGAGDTQYF
NA | TRBJ1-6 | 17 | NA | TRBV13 | TGTGCCAGCAGCTTGTTGGCGGACCCCAGGAGGGATTCACCCCTCCACTTT | CASSLLADPRRDSPLHF
NA | TRBJ1-1 | 12 | NA | TRBV28 | TGTGCCAGCAGGTTAACTAACACTGAAGCTTTCTTT | CASRLTNTEAFF
NA | TRBJ2-7 | 14 | NA | TRBV25-1 | TGTGCCAGCAGTGAATCCACAGGACTCTACGAGCAGTACTTC | CASSESTGLYEQYF
NA | TRBJ1-1 | 14 | NA | TRBV10-1 | TGCGCCAGCAGTGAGTCCTACCGACCGGGGGGGGCTTTCTTT | CASSESYRPGGAFF
NA | TRBJ1-5 | 18 | NA | TRBV18 | TGTGCCAGCTCACCGCAACACGGACAGCCGGATAGCAATCAGCCCCAGCATTTT | CASSPQHGQPDSNQPQHF
NA | TRBJ1-5 | 13 | NA | TRBV12-3/TRBV12-4 | TGTGCCAGCAGTCCCCGGAGCAATCAGCCCCAGCATTTT | CASSPRSNQPQHF
few | TRBJ2-7 | 15 | TRBD1 | TRBV3-1/TRBV3-2 | TGTGCCAGCAGCCTGGGACAGGGGGGACCCTACGAGCAGTACTTC | CASSLGQGGPYEQYF
NA | TRBJ2-2 | 15 | NA | TRBV6-5 | TGTGCCAGCAGTTACGGGGCCTCGAACACCGGGGAGCTGTTTTTT | CASSYGASNTGELFF
NA | TRBJ2-7 | 13 | NA | TRBV6-2/TRBV6-3 | TGTGCCAGCAGTTACACCGGAACCTACGAGCAGTACTTC | CASSYTGTYEQYF
once | TRBJ2-3 | 13 | NA | TRBV5-4 | TGTGCCAGCAGCCCAGCTAGCACAGATACGCAGTATTTT | CASSPASTDTQYF
NA | TRBJ1-2 | 14 | TRBD1 | TRBV9 | TGTGCCAGCAGCCCGGGACAGGGAAGCTATGGCTACACCTTC | CASSPGQGSYGYTF
NA | TRBJ2-2 | 16 | NA | TRBV5-1 | TGCGCCAGCAGCTTGCGAGACAGCGCGAACACCGGGGAGCTGTTTTTT | CASSLRDSANTGELFF
NA | TRBJ2-1 | 13 | NA | TRBV2 | TGTGCCAGCTGCAGGGAGTACAACAATGAGCAGTTCTTC | CASCREYNNEQFF
once | TRBJ2-7 | 12 | NA | TRBV6-1 | TGTGCCAGCACCGCCGGAGGGAACGAGCAGTACTTC | CASTAGGNEQYF
NA | TRBJ2-7 | 16 | TRBD1 | TRBV28 | TGTGCCAGCAGCAGCCGATGGACAGGGAGCTCCTACGAGCAGTACTTC | CASSSRWTGSSYEQYF
NA | TRBJ2-1 | 16 | TRBD2 | TRBV6-5 | TGTGCCAGCAGTTCCGTTGGCGGGGGGTACCCCAATGAGCAGTTCTTC | CASSSVGGGYPNEQFF
NA | TRBJ2-6 | 20 | TRBD1 | TRBV7-3 | TGTGCCAGCAGCCTAAGTAGGACAGGAGGACCTTCCTCTGGGGCCAACGTCCTGACTTTC | CASSLSRTGGPSSGANVLTF
once | TRBJ1-5 | 13 | NA | TRBV6-4 | NA | CAYGCTGNQPQHF
few | TRBJ2-2 | 15 | NA | TRBV5-1 | TGCGCCAGCAGCTACCGACTTTCGAACACCGGGGAGCTGTTTTTT | CASSYRLSNTGELFF
NA | TRBJ2-7 | 13 | TRBD1 | TRBV12-3/TRBV12-4 | TGTGCCAGCAGTCGAACAGGGGGCAGCGAGCAGTACTTC | CASSRTGGSEQYF
once | TRBJ2-2 | 16 | TRBD1 | TRBV20-1 | TGCAGTGCTAGTGCTCAGGGGGCTTCGATCACCGGGGAGCTGTTTTTT | CSASAQGASITGELFF
NA | TRBJ2-7 | 15 | NA | TRBV3-1/TRBV3-2 | TGTGCCAGCAGCCAAGAAGGGACTGGACCCTACGAGCAGTACTTC | CASSQEGTGPYEQYF
once | TRBJ2-1 | 16 | TRBD2 | TRBV6-1 | TGTGCCAGCAGTGTTCTAGCGGGGGGGTCCTACAATGAGCAGTTCTTC | CASSVLAGGSYNEQFF
NA | TRBJ1-5 | 14 | NA | TRBV2 | TGTGCCAGCAGTGAATTCAGTAGCAATCAGCCCCAGCATTTT | CASSEFSSNQPQHF
NA | TRBJ2-7 | 11 | NA | TRBV25-1 | TGTGCCAGCAGTGAATTGGGCGAGCAGTACTTC | CASSELGEQYF
NA | TRBJ2-1 | 12 | TRBD1 | TRBV14 | TGTGCCAGCAGCCAAGGCCGACAGGGGGAGTTCTTC | CASSQGRQGEFF
NA | TRBJ1-3 | 16 | NA | TRBV6-6 | TGTGCCAGCAGTACCACCCCAGGGCTCTCTGGAAACACCATATATTTT | CASSTTPGLSGNTIYF
NA | TRBJ2-1 | 15 | TRBD1 | TRBV11-2 | TGTGCCAGCAGCTTCGGGACAGGGCAATACAATGAGCAGTTCTTC | CASSFGTGQYNEQFF
NA | TRBJ2-3 | 15 | TRBD2 | TRBV19 | TGTGCCAGTAGTGTGACTAGCGGGGGGACAGATACGCAGTATTTT | CASSVTSGGTDTQYF
NA | TRBJ1-1 | 12 | NA | TRBV2 | TGTGCCAGCAGCCCCCAGAAGACTGAAGCTTTCTTT | CASSPQKTEAFF
NA | TRBJ1-1 | 13 | NA | TRBV20-1 | TGCAGTGCTAGTCCAGGGGTGAACACTGAAGCTTTCTTT | CSASPGVNTEAFF
NA | TRBJ1-3 | 17 | TRBD1 | TRBV6-9 | TGTGCCAGCAGTTGGCCGGGACAGGGCCGCTCTGGAAACACCATATATTTT | CASSWPGQGRSGNTIYF
few | TRBJ1-2 | 14 | TRBD1 | TRBV18 | TGTGCCAGCTCACCACCGGAGGGGGCCTATGGCTACACCTTC | CASSPPEGAYGYTF
NA | TRBJ2-3 | 17 | TRBD1 | TRBV11-2 | TGTGCCAGCAGCTTAGTAGGTCAGGGGGCTGGCACAGATACGCAGTATTTT | CASSLVGQGAGTDTQYF
NA | TRBJ2-3 | 15 | NA | TRBV2 | TGTGCCAGCAGCCTCGGGATATTTGGCACAGATACGCAGTATTTT | CASSLGIFGTDTQYF
NA | TRBJ1-2 | 13 | NA | TRBV7-2 | TGTGCCAGCAGCCAGGACAAAGCCTATGGCTACACCTTC | CASSQDKAYGYTF
NA | TRBJ1-6 | 17 | NA | TRBV7-6 | TGTGCCAGCAGCCCAACCCCCGGGACGGCTGGGAGCTCACCCCTCCACTTT | CASSPTPGTAGSSPLHF
NA | TRBJ1-2 | 13 | TRBD1 | TRBV6-1 | TGTGCCAGCAGTCCGGGACAGAACTATGGCTACACCTTC | CASSPGQNYGYTF